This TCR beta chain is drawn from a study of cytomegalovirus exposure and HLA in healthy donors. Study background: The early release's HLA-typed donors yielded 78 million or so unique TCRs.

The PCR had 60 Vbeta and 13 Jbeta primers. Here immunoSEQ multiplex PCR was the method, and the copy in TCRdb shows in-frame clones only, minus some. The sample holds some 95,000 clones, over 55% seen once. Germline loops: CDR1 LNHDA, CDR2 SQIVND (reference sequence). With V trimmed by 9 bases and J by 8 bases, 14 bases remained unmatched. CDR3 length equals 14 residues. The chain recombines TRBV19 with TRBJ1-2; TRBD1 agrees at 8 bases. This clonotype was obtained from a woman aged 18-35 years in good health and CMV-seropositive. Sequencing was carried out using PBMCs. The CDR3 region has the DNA TGTGCCAGCCGCCAGGGACAGGAGGTGGGAGGCTACACCTTC. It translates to CASRQGQEVGGYTF.